This T cell receptor beta chain was observed in a study of T cells of healthy individuals. This clonotype has only a few counts. Per the germline V gene, CDR1 is ENHRY and CDR2 is SYGVKD. Trimming shortened V by 0 bases and J by 4 bases, and 12 bases separated the two germline ends. This CDR3 contains 15 residues. Each CDR3 protein is one row after TCRdb ran MiXCR on the 5' RACE reads. The table records approximately 50,000 distinct CDR3 sequences, 14% to 15% of them present only once. This sequence was found in a human donor in good health. The chain has TRBV10-3 and TRBJ2-5; a possible D gene is TRBD2 (6 bases). CDR3 sequence reads: CAISESRQEGETQYF. In nucleotides, the CDR3 is TGTGCCATCAGTGAGTCGCGGCAGGAGGGAGAGACCCAGTACTTC.